This T cell receptor beta chain comes out of a study of blood T cell repertoires in COVID-19. Overall study context: Donors in the United States, Italy and Spain gave samples during acute or convalescent COVID-19. PBMCs, B-cell-depleted T cells, or T cells were the source of the cDNA or gDNA that made up the material.

The repertoire was sequenced with immunoSEQ multiplex PCR; TCRdb's copy has only in-frame clones and lacks some. Of some 200,000 clones in the sample, roughly four fifths were seen once. Those enrolled, adults aged roughly 18 to 89 years, came from 25 or so US areas. Recovered status applied to Cohort 3 donors who had two consecutive negative PCRs. It also applied to those with clearance or with symptom resolution. The material sequenced was PBMCs or T cells enriched from blood (not recorded which). The sequence was collected from a man in his forties who had recovered from COVID-19.

The DNA for the CDR3 is TGCAGCGTTGGGGGACTTGTTCGGGGTCAGCCCCAGCATTTT. Protein: CSVGGLVRGQPQHF. The V and J genes are TRBV29-1 and TRBJ1-5, with a weak D call TRBD1 (5 bases). The CDR3 spans 14 residues. V lost 4 bases and J 6 bases, leaving 16 bases between the germline ends. In germline, CDR1 is SQVTM, CDR2 ANQGSEA.